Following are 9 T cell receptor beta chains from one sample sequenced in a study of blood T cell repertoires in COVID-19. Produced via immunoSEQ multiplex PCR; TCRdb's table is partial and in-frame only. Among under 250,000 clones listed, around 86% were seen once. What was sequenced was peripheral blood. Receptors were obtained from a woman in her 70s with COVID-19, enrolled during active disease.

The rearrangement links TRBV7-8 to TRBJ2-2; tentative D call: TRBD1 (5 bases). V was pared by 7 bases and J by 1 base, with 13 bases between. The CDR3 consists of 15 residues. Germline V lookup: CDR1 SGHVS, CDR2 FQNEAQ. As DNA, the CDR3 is TGTGCCAGCACCCTAATGGACATGAACACCGGGGAGCTGTTTTTT. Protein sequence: CASTLMDMNTGELFF. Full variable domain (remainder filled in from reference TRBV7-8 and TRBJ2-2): GAGVSQSPRYKVAKRGQDVALRCDPISGHVSLFWYQQALGQGPEFLTYFQNEAQLDKSGLPSDRFFAERPEGSVSTLKIQRTQQEDSAVYLCASTLMDMNTGELFFGEGSRLTVL.

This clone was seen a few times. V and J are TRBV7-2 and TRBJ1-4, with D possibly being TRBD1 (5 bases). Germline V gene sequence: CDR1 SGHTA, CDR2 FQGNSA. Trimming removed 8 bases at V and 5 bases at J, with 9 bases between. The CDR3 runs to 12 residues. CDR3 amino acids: CASRAGNEKLFF. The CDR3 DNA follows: TGTGCCAGCCGCGCAGGGAATGAAAAACTGTTTTTT. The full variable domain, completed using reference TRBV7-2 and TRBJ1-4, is GAGVSQSPSNKVTEKGKDVELRCDPISGHTALYWYRQSLGQGLEFLIYFQGNSAPDKSGLPSDRFSAERTGGSVSTLTIQRTQQEDSAVYLCASRAGNEKLFFGSGTQLSVL.

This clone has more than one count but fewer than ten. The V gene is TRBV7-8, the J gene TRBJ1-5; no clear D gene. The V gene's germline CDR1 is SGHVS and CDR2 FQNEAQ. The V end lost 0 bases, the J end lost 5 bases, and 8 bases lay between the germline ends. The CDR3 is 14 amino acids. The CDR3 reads CASSLAQTDQPQHF. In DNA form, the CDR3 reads TGTGCCAGCAGCTTAGCCCAGACTGATCAGCCCCAGCATTTT. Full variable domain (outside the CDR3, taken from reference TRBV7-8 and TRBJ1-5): GAGVSQSPRYKVAKRGQDVALRCDPISGHVSLFWYQQALGQGPEFLTYFQNEAQLDKSGLPSDRFFAERPEGSVSTLKIQRTQQEDSAVYLCASSLAQTDQPQHFGDGTRLSIL.

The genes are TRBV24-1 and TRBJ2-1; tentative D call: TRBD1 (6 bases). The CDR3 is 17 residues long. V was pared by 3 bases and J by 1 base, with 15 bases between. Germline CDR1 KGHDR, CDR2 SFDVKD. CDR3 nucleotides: TGTGCCACCAGTGATCGCCTACAGGGATGGTCCTACAATGAGCAGTTCTTC. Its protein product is CATSDRLQGWSYNEQFF.

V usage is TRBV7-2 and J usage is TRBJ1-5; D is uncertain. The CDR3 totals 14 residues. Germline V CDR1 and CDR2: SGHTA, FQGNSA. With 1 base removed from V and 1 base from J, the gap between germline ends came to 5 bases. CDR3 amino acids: CASSLGHSNQPQHF. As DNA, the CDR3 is TGTGCCAGCAGCTTAGGACACAGCAATCAGCCCCAGCATTTT.

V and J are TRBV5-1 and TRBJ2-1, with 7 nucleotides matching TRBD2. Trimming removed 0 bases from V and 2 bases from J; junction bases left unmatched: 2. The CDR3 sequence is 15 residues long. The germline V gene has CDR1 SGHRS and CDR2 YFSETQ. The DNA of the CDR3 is TGCGCCAGCAGCTTGGAAGGGACTACCTACAATGAGCAGTTCTTC. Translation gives CASSLEGTTYNEQFF.

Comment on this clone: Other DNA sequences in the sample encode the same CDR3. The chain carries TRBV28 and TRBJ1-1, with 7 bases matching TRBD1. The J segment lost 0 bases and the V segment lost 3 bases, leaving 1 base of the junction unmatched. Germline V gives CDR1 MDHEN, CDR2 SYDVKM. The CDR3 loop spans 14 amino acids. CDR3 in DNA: TGTGCCAGCAGTTTGGGACAGCTGAACACTGAAGCTTTCTTT. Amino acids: CASSLGQLNTEAFF.

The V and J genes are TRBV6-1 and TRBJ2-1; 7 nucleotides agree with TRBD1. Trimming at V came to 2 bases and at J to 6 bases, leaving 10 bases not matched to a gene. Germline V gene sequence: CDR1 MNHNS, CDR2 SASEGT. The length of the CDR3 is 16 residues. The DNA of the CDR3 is TGTGCCAGCAGTGAAAACCCAAGGGGGCCCGTCAATGAGCAGTTCTTC. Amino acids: CASSENPRGPVNEQFF.

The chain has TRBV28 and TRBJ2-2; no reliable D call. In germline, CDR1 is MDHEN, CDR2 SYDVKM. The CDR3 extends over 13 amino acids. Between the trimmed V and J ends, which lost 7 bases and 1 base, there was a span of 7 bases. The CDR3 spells CASITGNTGELFF. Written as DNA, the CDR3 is TGTGCCAGCATAACGGGGAACACCGGGGAGCTGTTTTTT.